This T cell receptor beta chain was profiled in a study of a mutant IDH1 vaccine in newly diagnosed glioma. Study-level background: Sex among treated patients split about 60% male, roughly 40% female; mean age was approximately 41 years. Patients had received radiotherapy, temozolomide, or both previously, most receiving both.

The table came from immunoSEQ multiplex PCR; TCRdb's copy has only in-frame clones and leaves some out. The table has about 100,000 clones, around 80% seen once. Germline V gene data show CDR1 as SEHNR and CDR2 as FQNEAQ (reference sequence). The CDR3 spans 15 residues. V dropped 5 bases and J dropped 2 bases, with 13 bases sitting between them. Time point reported: baseline, week 1 (first vaccination visit). Treatment meaning: pre-vaccination baseline after standard-of-care therapy. The sequence was collected from a man aged 40-49 years with glioma. The material was PBMCs, obtained from a glioma patient treated with radiotherapy, temozolomide or both. This chain uses TRBV7-9 with TRBJ2-1; D might be TRBD1 or TRBD2, each matching 5 bases. CDR3 DNA: TGTGCCAGCAGCCTCGGGACGAATACCTACAATGAGCAGTTCTTC. Its translation: CASSLGTNTYNEQFF.